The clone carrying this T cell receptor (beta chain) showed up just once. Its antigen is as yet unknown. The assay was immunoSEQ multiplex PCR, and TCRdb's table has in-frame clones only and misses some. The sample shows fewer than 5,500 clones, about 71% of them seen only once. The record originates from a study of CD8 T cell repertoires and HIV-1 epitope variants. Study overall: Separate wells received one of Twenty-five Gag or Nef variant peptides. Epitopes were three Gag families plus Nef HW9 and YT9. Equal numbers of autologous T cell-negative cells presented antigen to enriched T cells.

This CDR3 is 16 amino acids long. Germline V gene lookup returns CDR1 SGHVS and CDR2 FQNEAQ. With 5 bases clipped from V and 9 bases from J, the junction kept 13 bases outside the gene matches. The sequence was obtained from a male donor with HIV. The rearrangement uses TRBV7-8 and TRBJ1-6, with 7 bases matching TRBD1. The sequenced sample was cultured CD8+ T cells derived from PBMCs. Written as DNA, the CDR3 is TGTGCCAGCAGCCCCGAAGGGGGCAACGTTGGTTCACCCCTCCACTTT. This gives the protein CASSPEGGNVGSPLHF. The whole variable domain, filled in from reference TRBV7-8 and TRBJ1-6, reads GAGVSQSPRYKVAKRGQDVALRCDPISGHVSLFWYQQALGQGPEFLTYFQNEAQLDKSGLPSDRFFAERPEGSVSTLKIQRTQQEDSAVYLCASSPEGGNVGSPLHFGNGTRLTVT.